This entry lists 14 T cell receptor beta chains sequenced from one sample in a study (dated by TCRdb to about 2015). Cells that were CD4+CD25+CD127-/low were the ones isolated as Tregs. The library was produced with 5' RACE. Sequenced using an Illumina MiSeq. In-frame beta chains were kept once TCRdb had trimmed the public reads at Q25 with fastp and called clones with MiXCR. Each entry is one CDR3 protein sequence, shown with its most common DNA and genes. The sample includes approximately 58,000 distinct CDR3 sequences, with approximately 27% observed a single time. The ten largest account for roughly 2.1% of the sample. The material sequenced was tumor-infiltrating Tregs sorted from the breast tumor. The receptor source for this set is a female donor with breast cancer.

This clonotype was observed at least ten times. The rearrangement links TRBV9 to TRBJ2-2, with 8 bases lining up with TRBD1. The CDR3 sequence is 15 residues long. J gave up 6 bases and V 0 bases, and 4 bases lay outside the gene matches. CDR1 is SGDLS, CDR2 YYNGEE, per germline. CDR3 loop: CASSVERQGSGELFF. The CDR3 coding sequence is TGTGCCAGCAGCGTAGAGAGACAGGGGTCCGGGGAGCTGTTTTTT.

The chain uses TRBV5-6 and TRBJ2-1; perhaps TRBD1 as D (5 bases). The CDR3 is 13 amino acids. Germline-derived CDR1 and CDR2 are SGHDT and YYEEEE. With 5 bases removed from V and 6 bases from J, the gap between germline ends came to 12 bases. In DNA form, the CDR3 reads TGTGCCAGCAGTAAAGACAGAATCAATGAGCAGTTCTTC. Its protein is CASSKDRINEQFF.

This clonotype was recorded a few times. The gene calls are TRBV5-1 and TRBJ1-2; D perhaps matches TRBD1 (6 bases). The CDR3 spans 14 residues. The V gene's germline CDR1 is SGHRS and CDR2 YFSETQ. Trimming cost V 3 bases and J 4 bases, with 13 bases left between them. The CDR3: CASSYRTVSYGYTF. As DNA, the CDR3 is TGCGCCAGCAGCTACCGGACAGTATCCTATGGCTACACCTTC.

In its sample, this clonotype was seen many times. The CDR3 loop reads CASSWEADTEAFF. The CDR3 DNA reads TGTGCCAGCAGTTGGGAGGCGGACACTGAAGCTTTCTTT. This chain links TRBV6-6 with TRBJ1-1; D is ambiguous. The germline V gene encodes CDR1 MNHNY and CDR2 SVGAGI (reference sequence). The V end was cut by 4 bases, the J end by 3 bases, with 9 bases between. The CDR3 runs to 13 residues.

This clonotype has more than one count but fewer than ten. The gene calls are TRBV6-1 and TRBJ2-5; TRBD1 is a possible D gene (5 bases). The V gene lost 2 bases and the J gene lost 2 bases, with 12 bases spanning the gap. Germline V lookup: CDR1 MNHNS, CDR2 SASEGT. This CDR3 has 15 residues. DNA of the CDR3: TGTGCCAGCAGTGAAAACAGGCTCACTCAAGAGACCCAGTACTTC. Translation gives CASSENRLTQETQYF.

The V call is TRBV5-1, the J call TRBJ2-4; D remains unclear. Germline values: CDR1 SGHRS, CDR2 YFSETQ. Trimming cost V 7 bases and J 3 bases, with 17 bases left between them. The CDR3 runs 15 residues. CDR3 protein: CASRKKSLGKNIQYF. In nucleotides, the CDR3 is TGCGCCAGCCGAAAAAAAAGCTTAGGCAAAAACATTCAGTACTTC.

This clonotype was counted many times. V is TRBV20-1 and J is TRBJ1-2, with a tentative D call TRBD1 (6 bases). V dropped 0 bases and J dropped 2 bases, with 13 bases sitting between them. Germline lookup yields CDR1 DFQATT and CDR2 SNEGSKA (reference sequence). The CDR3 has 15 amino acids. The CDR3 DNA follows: TGCAGTGCTAGAGATTTATTACAGGGAAACTATGGCTACACCTTC. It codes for CSARDLLQGNYGYTF.

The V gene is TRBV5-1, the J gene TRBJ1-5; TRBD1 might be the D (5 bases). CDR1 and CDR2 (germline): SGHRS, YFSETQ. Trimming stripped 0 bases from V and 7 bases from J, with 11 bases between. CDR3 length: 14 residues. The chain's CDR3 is CASSLAGGWQPQHF. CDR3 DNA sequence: TGCGCCAGCAGCTTGGCGGGGGGGTGGCAGCCCCAGCATTTT.

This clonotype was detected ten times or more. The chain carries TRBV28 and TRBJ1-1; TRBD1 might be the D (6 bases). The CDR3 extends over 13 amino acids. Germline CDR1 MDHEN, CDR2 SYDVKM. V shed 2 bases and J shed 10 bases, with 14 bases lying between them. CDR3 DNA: TGTGCCAGCAGTTTAGAGAGGGGGTCGAGAGCTTTCTTT. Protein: CASSLERGSRAFF.

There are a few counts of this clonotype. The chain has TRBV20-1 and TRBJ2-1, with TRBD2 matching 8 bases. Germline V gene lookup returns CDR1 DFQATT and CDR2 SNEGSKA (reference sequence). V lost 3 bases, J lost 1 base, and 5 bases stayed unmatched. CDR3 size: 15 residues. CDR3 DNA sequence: TGCAGTGCTAGGATTAGCGGGAAATCCTACAATGAGCAGTTCTTC. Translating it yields CSARISGKSYNEQFF.

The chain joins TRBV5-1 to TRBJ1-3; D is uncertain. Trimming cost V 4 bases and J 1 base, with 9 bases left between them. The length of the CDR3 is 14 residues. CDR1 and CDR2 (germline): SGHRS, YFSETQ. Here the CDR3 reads CASSARFSGNTIYF. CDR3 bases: TGCGCCAGCAGCGCAAGATTTTCTGGAAACACCATATATTTT.

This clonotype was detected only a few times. CDR3: CASSVYTSNQPQHF. The CDR3 coding sequence is TGTGCCAGCAGCGTATACACCAGCAATCAGCCCCAGCATTTT. The V and J genes are TRBV5-6 and TRBJ1-5; D is undetermined. There are 14 residues in the CDR3. V dropped 4 bases and J dropped 1 base, with 9 bases sitting between them. Germline lookup yields CDR1 SGHDT and CDR2 YYEEEE.

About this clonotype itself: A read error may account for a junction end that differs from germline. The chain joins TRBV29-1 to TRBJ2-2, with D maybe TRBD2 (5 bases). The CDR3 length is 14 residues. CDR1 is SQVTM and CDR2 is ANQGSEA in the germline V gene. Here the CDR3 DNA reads TGCGGCGTAAGGACCGGGGTCCCAACCGGGGAGCTGTTTTTT. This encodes CGVRTGVPTGELFF.

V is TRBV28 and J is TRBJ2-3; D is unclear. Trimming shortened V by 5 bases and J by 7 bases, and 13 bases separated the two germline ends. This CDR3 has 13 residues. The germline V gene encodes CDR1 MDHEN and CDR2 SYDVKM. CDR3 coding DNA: TGTGCCAGCAGTCCATCGTCCCGGAATACGCAGTATTTT. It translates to CASSPSSRNTQYF. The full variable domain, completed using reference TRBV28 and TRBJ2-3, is DVKVTQSSRYLVKRTGEKVFLECVQDMDHENMFWYRQDPGLGLRLIYFSYDVKMKEKGDIPEGYSVSREKKERFSLILESASTNQTSMYLCASSPSSRNTQYFGPGTRLTVL.